This T cell receptor (beta chain) appears in the sequencing data of a study of response to subunit inactivated influenza vaccine. Findings and limits, study-wide: New T cells are recruited in small numbers by each seasonal influenza vaccination, according to the authors' suggestion.

Germline V lookup: CDR1 SGHRS, CDR2 YFSETQ. Between the trimmed V and J ends, which lost 4 bases and 2 bases, there was a span of 15 bases. This CDR3 spans 15 amino acids. This clonotype was observed a few times. The antigen is undetermined. One entry per CDR3 protein results from TCRdb running MiXCR on the RT-PCR reads. The sample carries roughly 650,000 distinct CDR3 sequences, 13% to 15% recorded once. The TCR was taken from a man in his forties or fifties who received an inactivated influenza vaccine. V usage is TRBV5-1 and J usage is TRBJ2-5; weak D call: TRBD1 (7 bases). Sequences were derived from PBMCs from blood, sampled approximately 15 days before vaccination. The CDR3 protein is CASSPAGQQQETQYF. In DNA, the CDR3 is TGCGCCAGCAGCCCGGCGGGACAGCAACAAGAGACCCAGTACTTC.